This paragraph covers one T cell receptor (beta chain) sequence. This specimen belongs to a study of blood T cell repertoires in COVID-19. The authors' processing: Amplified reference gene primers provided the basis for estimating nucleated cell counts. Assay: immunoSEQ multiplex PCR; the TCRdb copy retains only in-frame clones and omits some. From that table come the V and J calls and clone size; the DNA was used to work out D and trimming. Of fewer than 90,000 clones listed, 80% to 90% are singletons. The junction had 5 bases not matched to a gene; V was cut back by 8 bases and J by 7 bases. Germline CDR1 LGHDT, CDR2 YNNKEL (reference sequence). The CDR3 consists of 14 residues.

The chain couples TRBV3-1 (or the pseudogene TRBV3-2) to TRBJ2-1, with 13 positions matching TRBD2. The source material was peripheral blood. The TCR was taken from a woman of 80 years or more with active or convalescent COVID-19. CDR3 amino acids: CASGGLAGENEQFF. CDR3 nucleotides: TGTGCCAGCGGCGGACTAGCGGGAGAAAATGAGCAGTTCTTC.